What follows are 30 T cell receptor beta chains derived from one specimen sequenced in a study of blood T cell repertoires in COVID-19. Profiled with immunoSEQ multiplex PCR; TCRdb holds only in-frame clones, not every one. The profile covers 45,000 to 50,000 clones, with approximately 89% appearing a single time and about 7.3% taken by the ten largest. Sequences were obtained from peripheral blood. Every receptor here comes from a man aged 45-60 years with acute or convalescent COVID-19.

This chain links TRBV7-2 with TRBJ2-7; maybe TRBD1 (6 bases). Germline V gives CDR1 SGHTA, CDR2 FQGNSA. V lost 1 base and J 4 bases, leaving 8 bases between the germline ends. The CDR3 extends over 13 amino acids. CDR3 DNA: TGTGCCAGCAGCTTAGGGGACAAATACGAGCAGTACTTC. Its translation is CASSLGDKYEQYF.

The J gene is TRBJ2-5, the V gene TRBV18, with 10 bases lining up with TRBD2. Germline V gene sequence: CDR1 KGHSH, CDR2 LQKENI. J gave up 6 bases and V 6 bases, and 13 bases lay outside the gene matches. The CDR3 is 16 amino acids. CDR3 coding DNA: TGTGCCAGCTCTCCCCCCGGGACTAGCGATGGGAAGACCCAGTACTTC. It encodes CASSPPGTSDGKTQYF. Looking up the rest from reference TRBV18 and TRBJ2-5 gives the full variable domain: NAGVMQNPRHLVRRRGQEARLRCSPMKGHSHVYWYRQLPEEGLKFMVYLQKENIIDESGMPKERFSAEFPKEGPSILRIQQVVRGDSAAYFCASSPPGTSDGKTQYFGPGTRLLVL.

The chain uses TRBV18 and TRBJ1-1, with D perhaps matching TRBD1 (6 bases). The CDR3 runs 17 residues. The germline CDR1 and CDR2 sequences are KGHSH and LQKENI. V lost 5 bases and J 5 bases, leaving 24 bases between the germline ends. The CDR3 coding sequence is TGTGCCAGCTCATCTACAGGGCCTCGGGGCGTAGGAACTGAAGCTTTCTTT. Its protein is CASSSTGPRGVGTEAFF.

This chain joins TRBV15 and TRBJ2-1; possible D gene TRBD2, 5 bases. CDR1 and CDR2 (germline): LNHNV, YYDKDF (reference sequence). Trimming took 2 bases from V and 5 from J, leaving 10 bases between them. The CDR3 sequence is 14 residues long. In DNA form, the CDR3 reads TGTGCCACCAGCAGAATGAGGGTCAACAATGAGCAGTTCTTC. Translation gives CATSRMRVNNEQFF.

The DNA for the CDR3 is TGTGCCACCAGTGACTCGACAGGGTTGGGGGAAAAACTGTTTTTT. Protein: CATSDSTGLGEKLFF. The J gene is TRBJ1-4, the V gene TRBV24-1; 7 nucleotides agree with TRBD1. Germline V gene sequence: CDR1 KGHDR, CDR2 SFDVKD. This CDR3 is built from 15 residues. With V trimmed by 4 bases and J by 8 bases, 9 bases remained unmatched.

The chain uses TRBV4-1 and TRBJ2-5, with D perhaps TRBD2 (6 bases). The CDR3 has 12 residues. CDR1 MGHRA and CDR2 YSYEKL come from the germline V gene. With 0 bases removed from V and 11 bases from J, the gap between germline ends came to 10 bases. Written as DNA, the CDR3 is TGCGCCAGCAGCCAAGATTCGGGACTGCAGTACTTC. Residues: CASSQDSGLQYF.

The CDR3 region is CASSASGSRTDTQYF. The CDR3 region has the DNA TGTGCCAGTAGTGCAAGCGGGAGTAGGACAGATACGCAGTATTTT. This chain links TRBV19 with TRBJ2-3; the match to TRBD2 covers 8 bases. With 5 bases clipped from V and 3 bases from J, the junction kept 7 bases outside the gene matches. Germline lookup yields CDR1 LNHDA and CDR2 SQIVND (reference sequence). The CDR3 contains 15 residues.

The chain has TRBV19 and TRBJ1-1; D ambiguous. Germline V lookup: CDR1 LNHDA, CDR2 SQIVND (reference sequence). V was pared by 6 bases and J by 0 bases, with 8 bases between. The CDR3 runs 13 residues. CDR3 loop: CASSSQVNTEAFF. CDR3 nucleotides: TGTGCCAGTAGCTCGCAGGTGAACACTGAAGCTTTCTTT.

The rearrangement joins TRBV10-3 to TRBJ2-1; D may be TRBD1 (7 bases). Germline CDR1 and CDR2: ENHRY and SYGVKD. V shed 4 bases and J shed 2 bases, with 12 bases lying between them. There are 15 residues in the CDR3. CDR3 DNA: TGTGCCATCAGTGGGGGGGACAGCACCTACAATGAGCAGTTCTTC. It encodes CAISGGDSTYNEQFF.

This clone appeared a few times. This rearrangement joins TRBV2 to TRBJ2-1, with TRBD2 as a possible D gene (7 bases). The V gene lost 2 bases and the J gene lost 0 bases, with 14 bases spanning the gap. CDR1 SNHLY and CDR2 FYNNEI come from the germline V gene. There are 17 residues in the CDR3. CDR3 residues: CASSEMGGLGSYNEQFF. DNA for the CDR3: TGTGCCAGCAGTGAAATGGGGGGGCTGGGCTCCTACAATGAGCAGTTCTTC.

The chain carries TRBV19 and TRBJ2-7; maybe TRBD1 (5 bases). This CDR3 is 14 amino acids long. Germline V gene sequence: CDR1 LNHDA, CDR2 SQIVND (reference sequence). V was shortened by 4 bases and J by 2 bases, with 12 bases between the two germline ends. In DNA, the CDR3 is TGTGCCAGTAGTACCCAGAGCAGGGCCTACGAGCAGTACTTC. It specifies CASSTQSRAYEQYF.

In this sample, this clone turned up a few times. In nucleotides, the CDR3 is TGTGCCAGCAGCCGATATCTCGGGGGTACCTATGGCTACACCTTC. Translating gives CASSRYLGGTYGYTF. J is TRBJ1-2 and V is TRBV4-2, with a weak D call TRBD1 (5 bases). Germline CDR1 reads LGHNA; CDR2 reads YNFKEQ. The CDR3 extends over 15 amino acids. Trimming took off 4 bases at V and 4 bases at J, with 16 bases between the two ends.

The rearrangement links TRBV5-6 to TRBJ2-3; D might be TRBD1 (5 bases). Germline CDR1 and CDR2: SGHDT and YYEEEE. The V gene lost 0 bases and the J gene lost 3 bases, with 8 bases spanning the gap. The CDR3 totals 14 residues. The CDR3 sequence: CASSLDRQTDTQYF. The DNA for the CDR3 is TGTGCCAGCAGCTTGGACAGACAGACAGATACGCAGTATTTT.

This rearrangement joins TRBV12-3 or TRBV12-4 to TRBJ2-7, with TRBD1 as a possible D gene (5 bases). CDR3 length equals 13 residues. V lost 3 bases and J 2 bases, leaving 8 bases between the germline ends. The CDR3 here is CASSFWGTYEQYF. CDR3 DNA sequence: TGTGCCAGCAGTTTCTGGGGCACCTACGAGCAGTACTTC.

V and J are TRBV29-1 and TRBJ2-7, with a tentative D call TRBD2 (5 bases). Germline V gives CDR1 SQVTM, CDR2 ANQGSEA. Trimming cost V 7 bases and J 0 bases, with 10 bases left between them. CDR3 length: 12 amino acids. The CDR3 reads CSGRTGSYEQYF. The CDR3 DNA reads as TGCAGCGGGAGGACTGGCTCCTACGAGCAGTACTTC.

V usage is TRBV11-1 and J usage is TRBJ2-3; 8 bases align to TRBD2. Unmatched junction bases numbered 6, after V lost 3 bases and J lost 4 bases. CDR1 SGHAT and CDR2 FQDESV come from the germline V gene (reference sequence). The CDR3 length is 15 residues. CDR3 sequence (DNA): TGTGCCAGCAGCTTTCTCTCCGGGGGGGCAGATACGCAGTATTTT. It specifies CASSFLSGGADTQYF.

The chain is built from TRBV10-1 and TRBJ1-1; 8 nucleotides agree with TRBD1. CDR1 is WNHNN and CDR2 is SYGVQD in the germline V gene (reference sequence). Unmatched junction bases numbered 10, after V lost 5 bases and J lost 11 bases. The CDR3 spans 13 residues. The CDR3 spells CASSSTDRGMAFF. For the CDR3, the DNA is TGCGCCAGCAGTTCTACTGACAGGGGCATGGCTTTCTTT.

This chain uses TRBV5-1 with TRBJ1-1, with a possible D match to TRBD1 (5 bases). Trimming removed 4 bases at V and 6 bases at J, with 16 bases between. The germline CDR1 and CDR2 sequences are SGHRS and YFSETQ. CDR3 length: 14 residues. As DNA, the CDR3 is TGCGCCAGCAGCCCGCAGGGTATGGGTGCTGAAGCTTTCTTT. This codes for CASSPQGMGAEAFF.

V and J are TRBV27 and TRBJ1-2; D gene unclear. V lost 6 bases to trimming and J lost 4 bases, with 15 bases between them. This CDR3 is 14 amino acids long. Germline V CDR1 and CDR2: MNHEY, SMNVEV (reference sequence). As DNA, the CDR3 is TGTGCCAGCAGCCCCATAGCCGCCACCTATGGCTACACCTTC. It yields the protein CASSPIAATYGYTF.

The rearrangement links TRBV5-1 to TRBJ2-3; D is possibly TRBD1 (6 bases). Germline-derived CDR1 and CDR2 are SGHRS and YFSETQ. This CDR3 region has 14 residues. Between the trimmed V and J ends, which lost 5 bases and 4 bases, there was a span of 14 bases. The CDR3 DNA sequence: TGCGCCAGCAGGCCAGGGGTCTTCGCAGATACGCAGTATTTT. It yields the protein CASRPGVFADTQYF.

The chain couples TRBV18 to TRBJ2-2; TRBD1 agrees at 7 bases. Germline V gives CDR1 KGHSH, CDR2 LQKENI. Losses at the gene ends were 2 bases for V and 6 bases for J; bases not matched to a gene: 6. This CDR3 contains 15 residues. The DNA of the CDR3 is TGTGCCAGCTCACCAAGGGACAGCTGGGCCGGGGAGCTGTTTTTT. It specifies CASSPRDSWAGELFF.

The rearrangement uses TRBV19 and TRBJ2-3; 8 nucleotides align to TRBD1. The trim removed 2 bases at V and 2 bases at J, leaving 3 bases unmatched. Germline V gives CDR1 LNHDA, CDR2 SQIVND (reference sequence). The CDR3 totals 15 residues. CDR3 amino acids: CASSIIRGPTDTQYF. CDR3 nucleotide sequence: TGTGCCAGTAGTATAATCAGGGGGCCCACAGATACGCAGTATTTT.

V usage is TRBV7-2 and J usage is TRBJ2-2; weak D call: TRBD1 (6 bases). Germline CDR1 SGHTA, CDR2 FQGNSA. The CDR3 sequence is 15 residues long. Trimming shortened V by 3 bases and J by 1 base, and 9 bases separated the two germline ends. The CDR3 nucleotides read TGTGCCAGCAGCTTTACAGGGTTGAACACCGGGGAGCTGTTTTTT. Protein product: CASSFTGLNTGELFF.

The V and J genes are TRBV27 and TRBJ2-5, with a tentative D call TRBD1 (5 bases). CDR3 length: 13 amino acids. The germline CDR1 and CDR2 sequences are MNHEY and SMNVEV (reference sequence). Trimming stripped 0 bases from V and 7 bases from J, with 9 bases between. The DNA of the CDR3 is TGTGCCAGCAGTTTATCGGGTACAGGGACCCAGTACTTC. It yields the protein CASSLSGTGTQYF.

A single count supports this clone. The CDR3 protein is CASSPGQGKGTEAFF. The CDR3 nucleotides are TGCGCCAGCAGTCCCGGACAGGGGAAGGGCACTGAAGCTTTCTTT. V is TRBV5-1 and J is TRBJ1-1; 9 nucleotides line up with TRBD1. The CDR3 totals 15 residues. Unmatched junction bases numbered 9, after V lost 5 bases and J lost 4 bases. Germline V gene lookup returns CDR1 SGHRS and CDR2 YFSETQ.

The chain uses TRBV28 and TRBJ1-6, with 7 bases identical to TRBD1. The junction had 7 bases not matched to a gene; V was cut back by 5 bases and J by 9 bases. CDR3 length: 14 residues. Looked up from germline, CDR1 is MDHEN and CDR2 is SYDVKM. In nucleotides, the CDR3 is TGTGCCAGCAGTGTGACAGGGCTCCGTTCACCCCTCCACTTT. It translates to CASSVTGLRSPLHF.

The V call is TRBV28, the J call TRBJ2-3; D may be TRBD1 (9 bases). This CDR3 is 19 amino acids long. From germline, CDR1 is MDHEN and CDR2 SYDVKM. Trimming took 4 bases from V and 2 from J, leaving 25 bases between them. CDR3 DNA sequence: TGTGCCAGCAGTTCACAGGGGGCTTCTAGCGGGTACCCCACAGATACGCAGTATTTT. This sequence encodes CASSSQGASSGYPTDTQYF.

This chain joins TRBV29-1 and TRBJ1-3; 7 nucleotides align to TRBD1. V gave up 5 bases and J gave up 2 bases; unmatched junction bases: 12. Per germline, CDR1 SQVTM and CDR2 ANQGSEA. This CDR3 is built from 16 residues. The CDR3 region is CSVRQGGSYAGNTIYF. DNA for the CDR3: TGCAGCGTTAGACAGGGAGGCAGCTATGCTGGAAACACCATATATTTT.

The V call is TRBV27, the J call TRBJ1-5; 7 bases map to TRBD1. This CDR3 comprises 17 residues. V shed 3 bases and J 4 bases; nucleotides not matched to a gene: 12. Germline values: CDR1 MNHEY, CDR2 SMNVEV (reference sequence). CDR3 in amino acids: CASSFRKDAGGNQPQHF. In nucleotides, the CDR3 is TGTGCCAGCAGTTTCCGGAAGGATGCAGGGGGAAATCAGCCCCAGCATTTT.

The rearrangement uses TRBV27 and TRBJ2-7; the D gene is possibly TRBD1 (5 bases). The CDR3 is made up of 14 amino acids. V was pared by 1 base and J by 1 base, with 8 bases between. Germline CDR1 MNHEY, CDR2 SMNVEV (reference sequence). CDR3 coding DNA: TGTGCCAGCAGTTTATACACAGGTTCCTACGAGCAGTACTTC. Amino acid sequence: CASSLYTGSYEQYF.